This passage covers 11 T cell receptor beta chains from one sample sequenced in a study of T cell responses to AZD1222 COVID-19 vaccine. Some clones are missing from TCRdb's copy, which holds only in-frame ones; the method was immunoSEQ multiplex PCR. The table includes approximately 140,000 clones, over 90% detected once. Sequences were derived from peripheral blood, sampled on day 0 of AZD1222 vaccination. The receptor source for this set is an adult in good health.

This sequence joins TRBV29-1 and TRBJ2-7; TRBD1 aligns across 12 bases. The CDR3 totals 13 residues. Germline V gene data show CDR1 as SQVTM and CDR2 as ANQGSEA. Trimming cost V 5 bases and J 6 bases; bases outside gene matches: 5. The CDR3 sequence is CSVLGTGGIEQYF. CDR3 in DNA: TGCAGCGTTTTGGGGACAGGGGGCATCGAGCAGTACTTC.

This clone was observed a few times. The DNA for the CDR3 is TGTGCCAGTAGTATTGCGGACACAGGAACGTACGAGCAGTACTTC. Translating gives CASSIADTGTYEQYF. The chain links TRBV19 to TRBJ2-7; weak D call: TRBD1 (5 bases). The CDR3 consists of 15 residues. Trimming took off 3 bases at V and 4 bases at J, with 16 bases between the two ends. CDR1 and CDR2 from the germline V gene are LNHDA and SQIVND (reference sequence).

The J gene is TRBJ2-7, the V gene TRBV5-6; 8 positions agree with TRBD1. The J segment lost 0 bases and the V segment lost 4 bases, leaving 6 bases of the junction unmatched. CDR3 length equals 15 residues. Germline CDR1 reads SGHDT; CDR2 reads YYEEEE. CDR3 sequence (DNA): TGTGCCAGCAGCAGGCGACAGGGGAGCTCCTACGAGCAGTACTTC. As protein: CASSRRQGSSYEQYF.

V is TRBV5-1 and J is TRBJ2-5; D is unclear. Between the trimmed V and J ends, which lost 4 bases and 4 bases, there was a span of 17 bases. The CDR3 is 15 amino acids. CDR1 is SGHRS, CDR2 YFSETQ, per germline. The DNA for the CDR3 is TGCGCCAGCAGCCCGGCCGGAGTGGCGGTAGAGACCCAGTACTTC. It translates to CASSPAGVAVETQYF.

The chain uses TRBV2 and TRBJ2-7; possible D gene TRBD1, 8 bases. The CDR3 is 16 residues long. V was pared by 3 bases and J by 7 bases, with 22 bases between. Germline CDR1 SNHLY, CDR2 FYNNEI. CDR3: CASSEWGRETGDEQYF. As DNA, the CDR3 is TGTGCCAGCAGTGAGTGGGGGAGGGAGACAGGGGATGAGCAGTACTTC.

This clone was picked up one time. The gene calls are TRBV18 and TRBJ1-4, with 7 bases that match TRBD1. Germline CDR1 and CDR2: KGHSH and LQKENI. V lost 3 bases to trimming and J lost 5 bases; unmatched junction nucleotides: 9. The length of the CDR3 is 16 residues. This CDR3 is CASSPFLTGRNEKLFF. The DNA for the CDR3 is TGTGCCAGCTCACCTTTCCTGACAGGGAGGAATGAAAAACTGTTTTTT.

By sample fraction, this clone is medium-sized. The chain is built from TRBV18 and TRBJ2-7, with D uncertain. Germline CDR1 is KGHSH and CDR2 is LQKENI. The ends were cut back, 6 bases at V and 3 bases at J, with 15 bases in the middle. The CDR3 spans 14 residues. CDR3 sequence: CASSPERSHYEQYF. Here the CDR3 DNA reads TGTGCCAGCTCCCCGGAGAGGTCCCACTACGAGCAGTACTTC.

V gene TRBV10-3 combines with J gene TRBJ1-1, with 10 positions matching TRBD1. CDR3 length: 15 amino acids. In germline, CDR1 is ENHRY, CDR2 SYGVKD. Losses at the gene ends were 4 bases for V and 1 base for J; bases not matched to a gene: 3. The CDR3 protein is CAISGQGARNTEAFF. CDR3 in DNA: TGTGCCATCAGTGGACAGGGGGCACGGAACACTGAAGCTTTCTTT.

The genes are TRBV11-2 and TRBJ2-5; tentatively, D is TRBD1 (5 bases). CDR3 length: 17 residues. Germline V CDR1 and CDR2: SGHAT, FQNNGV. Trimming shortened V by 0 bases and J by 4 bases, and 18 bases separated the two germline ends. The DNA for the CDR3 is TGTGCCAGCAGCTTAGAGTCCAGGGTAGGGTTGCGAGAGACCCAGTACTTC. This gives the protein CASSLESRVGLRETQYF.

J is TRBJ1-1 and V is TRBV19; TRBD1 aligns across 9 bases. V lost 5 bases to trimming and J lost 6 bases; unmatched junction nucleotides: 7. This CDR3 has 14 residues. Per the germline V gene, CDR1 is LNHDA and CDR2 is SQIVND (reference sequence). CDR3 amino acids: CASSRGQGIAEAFF. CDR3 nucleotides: TGTGCCAGTAGTCGGGGACAGGGTATAGCTGAAGCTTTCTTT.

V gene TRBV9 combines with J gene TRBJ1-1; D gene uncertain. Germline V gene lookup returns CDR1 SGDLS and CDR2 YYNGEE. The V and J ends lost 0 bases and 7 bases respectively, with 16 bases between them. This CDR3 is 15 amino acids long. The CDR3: CASSVGPGPLIEAFF. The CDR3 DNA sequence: TGTGCCAGCAGCGTAGGTCCCGGGCCGTTAATTGAAGCTTTCTTT.